These T cell receptor beta chains were read from a single sample in a study of T cells after yellow fever vaccination. TCRdb reanalysed the 5' RACE reads using MiXCR and keeps one entry per CDR3 protein. The sample contains 500,000 to 650,000 distinct CDR3 sequences, approximately 13% of which appear only once. This specimen was PBMCs, taken on the day of the yellow fever booster vaccination. These receptors were taken from a man younger than 40 who received the YFV17D yellow fever vaccine. CDR3s include the opening cysteine and the closing phenylalanine or tryptophan. The order of the fields is V gene, clone size, D gene, J gene, CDR3 DNA, CDR3 protein. D genes are given only for firm matches. Clone size appears in some rows only: once, few, many, or a class for an expanded clone.

>TRBV3-1|few|TRBD2|TRBJ2-7
TGTGCCAGCAGCTCCGGGACTAGCGGGAGGCTTAACGAGCAGTACTTC
CASSSGTSGRLNEQYF
>TRBV6-2/TRBV6-3|few|NA|TRBJ2-5
TGTGCCAGCAGTCCTGGGGATGAGACCCAGTACTTC
CASSPGDETQYF
>TRBV20-1|NA|TRBD1|TRBJ1-2
TGCAGTGCTAGGGCCTGGACAGGGCGACACTATGGCTACACCTTC
CSARAWTGRHYGYTF
>TRBV19|NA|NA|TRBJ2-3
TGTGCCAGTAGTATCAAGTCTACGCAGTATTTT
CASSIKSTQYF
>TRBV5-1|few|NA|TRBJ2-3
TGCGCCAGCAGCTTGGCCTTTCCAGGTACAGATACGCAGTATTTT
CASSLAFPGTDTQYF
>TRBV5-1|few|NA|TRBJ2-7
TGCGCCAGCAGCTTGGGCCCGGACAGCTCCTACGAGCAGTACTTC
CASSLGPDSSYEQYF
>TRBV24-1|NA|NA|TRBJ2-1
TGTGCCACCGTGTTGGGAGACCCCTCCTACAATGAGCAGTTCTTC
CATVLGDPSYNEQFF
>TRBV6-5|few|NA|TRBJ1-2
TGTGCCAGCAGTTATGCAGTAAAGAACTATGGCTACACCTTC
CASSYAVKNYGYTF
>TRBV28|few|NA|TRBJ2-7
TGTGCCAGCAGTTATCGAGAGCAGTACTTC
CASSYREQYF
>TRBV18|few|NA|TRBJ1-1
TGTGCCAGCTCACCAGGGCAGCTCAGGGACACTGAAGCTTTCTTT
CASSPGQLRDTEAFF
>TRBV5-1|few|TRBD1|TRBJ2-3
TGCGCCAGCAGTCGGAGGGACAGGGGGTTCACAGATACGCAGTATTTT
CASSRRDRGFTDTQYF
>TRBV20-1|NA|NA|TRBJ1-3
TGCAGTGCTAGAGCGCCCTGGGGCTCTGGAAACACCATATATTTT
CSARAPWGSGNTIYF
>TRBV29-1|many|NA|TRBJ2-1
TGCAGCGTTGCGACAGACTCCTACAATGAGCAGTTCTTC
CSVATDSYNEQFF
>TRBV6-2/TRBV6-3|few|NA|TRBJ2-3
TGTGCCAGCACCTCGAGCAAAGGACTTGGCAGGGATACGCAGTATTTT
CASTSSKGLGRDTQYF
>TRBV20-1|NA|NA|TRBJ2-3
TGCAGTACCAGCCGCCAGGGACCAGACGCAGATACGCAGTATTTT
CSTSRQGPDADTQYF
>TRBV4-2|NA|TRBD2|TRBJ2-1
TGTGCCAGCAGCCAAGGGGGTAGCGGGATGGGTGAGCAGTTCTTC
CASSQGGSGMGEQFF
>TRBV20-1|few|NA|TRBJ1-2
TGCAGTGCTAGTCGGTACGGGAAATTCTTGCTGGGGAACTATGGCTACACCTTC
CSASRYGKFLLGNYGYTF
>TRBV29-1|few|TRBD1|TRBJ1-1
TGCAGCGTTGAACGACAGGGGGCGCGAACTGAAGCTTTCTTT
CSVERQGARTEAFF
>TRBV20-1|NA|NA|TRBJ2-1
TGCTGTGCTAGAGAAGGAGGGAGTGGCTCCTACAATGAGCAGTTCTTC
CCAREGGSGSYNEQFF
>TRBV10-3|NA|TRBD2|TRBJ2-1
TGTGCCATCAGTGATCGGCGGGGGGACAATGAGCAGTTCTTC
CAISDRRGDNEQFF
>TRBV5-1|once|TRBD2|TRBJ2-2
TGCGCCAGCAGCCCAGGGACTAGCTCACCCGGGGAGCTGTTTTTT
CASSPGTSSPGELFF
>TRBV15|few|TRBD2|TRBJ2-7
TGTGCCACCAGCAGAGATTCGAAGGCGGGGGGAAAGTACGAGCAGTACTTC
CATSRDSKAGGKYEQYF
>TRBV6-5|few|NA|TRBJ2-2
TGTGCCAGCAGTTACGGTCGGGTAATAGAGCTGTTTTTT
CASSYGRVIELFF
>TRBV6-1|few|TRBD1|TRBJ1-2
TGTGCCAGCAGACCGGGACAGGCTAACTATGGCTACACCTTC
CASRPGQANYGYTF
>TRBV4-3|few|NA|TRBJ2-7
TGCGCCAGCAGCCAAGATCTAGGATTGAGGGGGGAGCAGTACTTC
CASSQDLGLRGEQYF
>TRBV12-3/TRBV12-4|NA|NA|TRBJ2-1
TGTGCCACCACGTGGAATGAGCAGTTCTTC
CATTWNEQFF
>TRBV12-3/TRBV12-4|NA|NA|TRBJ1-5
TGTGCCAGCAGCTACACGGGGGGAAGCAATCAGCCCCAGCATTTT
CASSYTGGSNQPQHF
>TRBV7-2|NA|NA|TRBJ1-3
TGTGCCAGCAGCTTGGCCCAGACACGGGGAAACACCATATATTTT
CASSLAQTRGNTIYF
>TRBV28|NA|NA|TRBJ2-1
TGTGCCAGCAGTTTATATAGGACGGAGAATGAGCAGTTCTTC
CASSLYRTENEQFF
>TRBV4-3|NA|TRBD2|TRBJ2-1
TGCGCCAGCAGCCAAGCCTGGGGACTAAGTAACAATGAGCAGTTCTTC
CASSQAWGLSNNEQFF
>TRBV28|many|NA|TRBJ1-3
TGTGCCAGCAGTGAAGTGGCTGCAGGAAACACCATATATTTT
CASSEVAAGNTIYF
>TRBV25-1|NA|NA|TRBJ2-5
TGTGCCAGCAGTGCTCCTGGGGGCCAACGGGTGACCCAGTACTTC
CASSAPGGQRVTQYF
>TRBV20-1|many|TRBD1|TRBJ1-3
TGCAGTGCTAGATCACAGGGGGCTGGAAACACCATATATTTT
CSARSQGAGNTIYF
>TRBV27|NA|NA|TRBJ1-6
TGTGCCAGCACACAGCGTAGCTCCTATAATTCACCCCTCCACTTT
CASTQRSSYNSPLHF
>TRBV14|NA|NA|TRBJ2-1
TGTGCCAGCAGCCAAGCGGGGGTTAAGCAGTTCTTC
CASSQAGVKQFF
>TRBV5-5|few|TRBD1|TRBJ2-2
TGTGCCAGCAGCTGGACAGGGGCGGCCTCCGGGGAGCTGTTTTTT
CASSWTGAASGELFF
>TRBV7-8|many|NA|TRBJ2-5
TGTGCCAGCAGCCCCCCAAAAGAGACCCAGTACTTC
CASSPPKETQYF
>TRBV7-2|few|TRBD2|TRBJ2-7
TGTGCCAGCAGCCCATTGACTAGCGGGAACAGGTACGAGCAGTACTTC
CASSPLTSGNRYEQYF
>TRBV6-2/TRBV6-3|NA|NA|TRBJ2-2
TGTGCCAGCAGTTACCAGGGCCCCGGGGAGCTGTTTTTT
CASSYQGPGELFF
>TRBV14|NA|NA|TRBJ2-5
TGTGCCAGCAGTCCCACGTCCGCGGGGTGGGAGAGCGCGACGATGGAGACCCAGTACTTC
CASSPTSAGWESATMETQYF
>TRBV30|few|NA|TRBJ2-1
TGTGCCTGGAGTGTATCTAGTTTGCATGAGCAGTTCTTC
CAWSVSSLHEQFF
>TRBV18|few|TRBD2|TRBJ2-5
TGTGCCAGCTCACAGAGCCTTAGCGGGAGAGGAGAGACCCAGTACTTC
CASSQSLSGRGETQYF
>TRBV29-1|few|TRBD2|TRBJ2-1
TGCAGCGGGGGACTAGCGGGGTTCAATGAGCAGTTCTTC
CSGGLAGFNEQFF
>TRBV5-1|few|TRBD2|TRBJ2-3
TGCGCCAGCAGCTTGGTTTCTGGCGGGAGCGCAGATACGCAGTATTTT
CASSLVSGGSADTQYF
>TRBV9|NA|TRBD1|TRBJ2-5
TGTGCCAGCAGCGGACCCGGGACAGGGGAGACCCAGTACTTC
CASSGPGTGETQYF
>TRBV12-3/TRBV12-4|NA|TRBD2|TRBJ2-3
TGTGCCAGCAGACCAAATCCCGTAGCGGGCCCCCTGGCAGATACGCAGTATTTT
CASRPNPVAGPLADTQYF
>TRBV29-1|few|NA|TRBJ1-4
TGCAGCGTTGTGGGGGGTAGTGAAAAACTGTTTTTT
CSVVGGSEKLFF
>TRBV19|NA|NA|TRBJ1-1
TGTGCCAGTAGTATAGCAGGTCGTTCTACTGAAGCTTTCTTT
CASSIAGRSTEAFF
>TRBV5-1|few|TRBD1|TRBJ2-1
TGCGCCAGCAGTCGAGGGGGACAGGAAAGCAATGAGCAGTTCTTC
CASSRGGQESNEQFF
>TRBV27|NA|NA|TRBJ2-5
TGTGCCAGCAGTTATAGCGGTGGTGGGACCCAGTACTTC
CASSYSGGGTQYF
>TRBV9|few|TRBD2|TRBJ2-1
TGTGCCAGCAGCGACCAGCTAGCGGGAGGGCCTAATGAGCAGTTCTTC
CASSDQLAGGPNEQFF
>TRBV6-2/TRBV6-3|NA|TRBD2|TRBJ2-7
TGTGCCAGCAGTTACTCCTCCGCTAGCGGGAACTACGAGCAGTACTTC
CASSYSSASGNYEQYF
>TRBV28|few|NA|TRBJ1-4
TGTGCCAGCAGTTTGTCCGGGACGGCTAATGAAAAACTGTTTTTT
CASSLSGTANEKLFF
>TRBV20-1|NA|NA|TRBJ2-1
TGCAGTGCTAGAGATCCGGACCCAACATACTATGAGCAGTTCTTC
CSARDPDPTYYEQFF
>TRBV5-5|few|NA|TRBJ2-6
TGTGCCAGCAGCTTGGACTATGGAGTCGGGGCCAACGTCCTGACTTTC
CASSLDYGVGANVLTF
>TRBV12-3/TRBV12-4|NA|NA|TRBJ2-3
TGTGCCAGCAGTTTTTTTCTCACCCCTAGCACAGATACGCAGTATTTT
CASSFFLTPSTDTQYF
>TRBV6-5|few|NA|TRBJ2-2
TGTGCCAGCAGTTTTCAGGATTACACCGGGGAGCTGTTTTTT
CASSFQDYTGELFF
>TRBV5-1|NA|NA|TRBJ1-1
TGCGCCGGCAGCTTGGAAGGGTTTGACACTGAAGCTTTCTTT
CAGSLEGFDTEAFF
>TRBV28|NA|NA|TRBJ2-6
TGTGCCAGCAGCCTGTTGGGACTTCACTCTGGGGCCAACGTCCTGACTTTC
CASSLLGLHSGANVLTF